This TCR beta chain derives from a study of cytotoxic CD8 clonotypes in ibrutinib-treated CLL (dated by TCRdb to 2020 to 2023). About the study as a whole: The cohort was composed of some twelve relapsed/refractory and around 14 treatment-naive patients; IGHV unmutated status was identified in roughly 18 patients. Longitudinal samples were available for about 30% of the roughly 86 trial participants. Responses were partial in some 24 patients and complete in 2; after median 68 months follow-up, roughly 14 stayed in remission and roughly twelve progressed. On average, each sample yielded around 270,000 productive templates and about 95,000 productive rearrangements. Response samples were taken after a median of approximately a year on treatment, ranging from about 6 to 36 months. Cryopreserved peripheral blood mononuclear cells were obtained prior to treatment, at the time of response, and at either disease progression or sustained remission. Here is what the overall study found, with its caveats: At baseline, clonality was higher than in age-matched healthy donors and showed a strong correlation with circulating CD8+ T-cell counts. Public clonotypes were rare and either shrank or stayed stable during treatment, and the rise in clonality at ibrutinib response reflected expansion of private clonotypes. Sampling times were not matched between patients in sustained remission and patients whose disease was progressing, and lymph node repertoires were not examined. Clonality increased at ibrutinib response, stayed stable in sustained remission, and fell back toward baseline at progression.

The goal of deep resolution MiSeq sequencing was a depth between 1 in 1 million and 1 in 200,000 T cells, and coverage averaged 10x per clonotype. The immunoSEQ hsTCRB Kit was used to generate TCR beta libraries. Regarding the original processing steps: ImmunoSEQ Data Assistant and ImmunoSEQ Analyzer were used for data analysis, and V, D and J genes were assigned according to IMGT definitions. Clonality, which ranges from 0 to 1, was calculated as one minus the normalized Shannon entropy of productive rearrangement frequencies. Only overrepresented clonotypes making up at least 0.05% of each patient's repertoire were included in the public clonotype analysis. Repertoires from 10 to 15 age-matched healthy donors in immuneACCESS were used as clonality controls. Sourced from immuneACCESS, this table was stored by TCRdb with only in-frame sequences that have V and J called. A share of the clones is absent; for the studies checked, an unresolved V gene accounts for under half, and the remainder has no known explanation. V and J calls plus clone size are reproduced from that table; the DNA served to infer D and trimming. A total of some 300,000 clones appear in this sample, about 80% of them only once. The top ten constitute 6.5% to 8.5% of the sample.

CDR1 and CDR2 (LNHDA, SQIVND) derive from the germline V gene (reference sequence). V and J are truncated by 3 bases and 10 bases respectively, leaving an intervening sequence of 10 bases. Counted from cysteine to phenylalanine, this CDR3 has 12 amino acids. Only the CDR3 region is kept as DNA, spanning 36 bases read in frame from base 1. This clone was seen more than once but under ten times. The specificity of this receptor is unknown. Base qualities are not at hand, and no much larger clone is one base apart. For TCR beta library preparation, roughly 2 micrograms of genomic DNA were isolated from cryopreserved PBMCs. Longitudinal blood samples from CLL patients receiving ibrutinib monotherapy were subjected to high-throughput TCR beta sequencing. The patients took part in an open-label, single-center phase 2 trial of ibrutinib monotherapy.

The sequence links TRBV19 to TRBJ2-1; confidence is insufficient to name the D gene. The input for sequencing was PBMCs, taken before ibrutinib treatment. This receptor was obtained from a human donor with chronic lymphocytic leukemia. CDR3 region: CASSMRSGEQFF. The bases read TGTGCCAGTAGTATGAGGAGTGGAGAGCAGTTCTTC.